This T cell receptor beta chain was recovered during a study of control samples from healthy donors and cancer patients. Germline CDR1 reads MNHNS; CDR2 reads SASEGT. V was clipped by 3 bases and J by 6 bases; unmatched bases: 7. CDR3 size: 15 residues. The assay was immunoSEQ multiplex PCR, and TCRdb's table has in-frame clones only and misses some. The sample records 130,000 to 150,000 clones, 80% to 95% being singletons. The source of this sequence is a man aged 30 to 39 in good health. V gene TRBV6-1 combines with J gene TRBJ2-2, with 7 bases matching TRBD2. Sequencing was performed on blood. The CDR3, as DNA: TGTGCCAGCAGTGAGGTCCGTGGGGGGGCCGGGGAGCTGTTTTTT. It yields the protein CASSEVRGGAGELFF.